Listed below are T cell receptor beta chains from one sample, sequenced in a study of control samples from healthy donors and cancer patients. Repertoires were generated with immunoSEQ multiplex PCR, while TCRdb's copy carries only in-frame clones and drops some. The table shows about 53,000 clones, with around 90% occurring only once. Sequencing input: PBMCs. These receptors were taken from a man in his sixties with head and neck cancer. Both conserved end residues are part of each CDR3. D genes are given only for firm matches. Rows may omit the clone size; those that give it use once, few, many or a size class.

TRBV6-5	TRBJ2-5	11	.	.	TGTGCCAGCACAAACAGGGAGACCCAGTACTTC	CASTNRETQYF
TRBV5-4	TRBJ2-4	18	TRBD2	.	TGTGCCAGCAGCCCCGCGGGGGGGGCGGATATAGCCAAAAACATTCAGTACTTC	CASSPAGGADIAKNIQYF
TRBV19	TRBJ2-7	15	TRBD2	.	TGTGCCAGTAGTATTTTTACTAGCGGGAACTACGAGCAGTACTTC	CASSIFTSGNYEQYF
TRBV7-2	TRBJ2-7	15	.	.	TGTGCCAGCAGCTTATCGACTAGGTCGCCCTACGAGCAGTACTTC	CASSLSTRSPYEQYF
TRBV4-1	TRBJ1-6	15	TRBD1	.	TGCGCCAGCAGCAGCGCAGGGGGCCGTAATTCACCCCTCCACTTT	CASSSAGGRNSPLHF
TRBV3-1/TRBV3-2	TRBJ1-1	15	.	.	TGTGCCAGCAGCCGCGCGGGGCGAGGTGGCACTGAAGCTTTCTTT	CASSRAGRGGTEAFF
TRBV7-3	TRBJ1-3	14	TRBD1	.	TGTGCCAGCAGCTTAGGGACAGACGGAAACACCATATATTTT	CASSLGTDGNTIYF
TRBV6-2/TRBV6-3	TRBJ1-2	11	.	.	TGTGCCAGCAGTTACCTCGAAGGCTACACCTTC	CASSYLEGYTF
TRBV9	TRBJ1-3	16	.	.	TGTGCCAGCAGCGTAGAGGGGGGTTACTCTGGAAACACCATATATTTT	CASSVEGGYSGNTIYF
TRBV12-3/TRBV12-4	TRBJ2-3	13	.	.	TGTGCCAGCAGTTTTCAGAGCACAGATACGCAGTATTTT	CASSFQSTDTQYF
TRBV6-5	TRBJ1-4	15	.	.	TGTGCCAGCAGTTACGGTGGGACAACTAATGAAAAACTGTTTTTT	CASSYGGTTNEKLFF
TRBV28	TRBJ2-7	11	.	.	TGTGCCTCTCGTAACGCCTACGAGCAGTACTTC	CASRNAYEQYF
TRBV7-2	TRBJ1-1	18	.	.	TGTGCCAGCAGCTTAAATAATTTGTTACGGACGCGGGACACTGAAGCTTTCTTT	CASSLNNLLRTRDTEAFF
TRBV3-1/TRBV3-2	TRBJ1-2	13	.	.	TGTGCCAGCAGCCAAGTACAATCACCTGGCTACACCTTC	CASSQVQSPGYTF
TRBV13	TRBJ2-5	14	.	few	TGTGCCAGCAGCTTTGCGTCTAGACCCTGGGCCCAGTACTTC	CASSFASRPWAQYF
TRBV18	TRBJ1-2	15	.	once	TGTGCCAGCTCACCACGGGAGGGTTCCCACTACGGCTACACCTTC	CASSPREGSHYGYTF
TRBV27	TRBJ2-1	16	TRBD2	.	TGCGCCAGCAGTTCCACGTCCAGCGGGAGAAGAAATGAGCAGTTCTTC	CASSSTSSGRRNEQFF
TRBV18	TRBJ1-3	15	.	.	TGTGCCAGCTCACCCCAGGGTATGGCTGGAAACACCATATATTTT	CASSPQGMAGNTIYF
TRBV11-2	TRBJ2-7	13	.	.	TGTGCCAGCAGCTTAGATCCCCCCTACGAGCAGTACTTC	CASSLDPPYEQYF
TRBV24-1	TRBJ2-5	15	.	.	TGTGCCACCTCAACTTCCGGGGGTATACAAGAGACCCAGTACTTC	CATSTSGGIQETQYF
TRBV10-3	TRBJ2-1	16	TRBD2	.	TGTGCCATCAGTGGACCCGGGACTAGCGGGAGTCCTGAGCAGTTCTTC	CAISGPGTSGSPEQFF
TRBV3-1/TRBV3-2	TRBJ2-1	16	TRBD1	.	TGTGCCAGCAGCCAAAACACGGGACAGGGATACAATGAGCAGTTCTTC	CASSQNTGQGYNEQFF
TRBV9	TRBJ2-3	17	TRBD2	.	TGTGCCAGCAGCGGTGCCCCAGCGGGAGGGGGGACAGATACGCAGTATTTT	CASSGAPAGGGTDTQYF
TRBV30	TRBJ1-5	13	.	once	TGTGCCTGGAGTATGAGGGACGCTCAGCCCCAGCATTTT	CAWSMRDAQPQHF
TRBV6-6	TRBJ1-2	14	TRBD1	.	TGTGCCAGCACCAACCGAGAGGGGGCGGGTGGCTACACCTTC	CASTNREGAGGYTF
TRBV27	TRBJ2-1	14	TRBD2	.	TGTGCCAGCAGAACTAGCGGGTCCTCGAATGAGCAGTTCTTC	CASRTSGSSNEQFF
TRBV28	TRBJ1-5	14	.	.	TGTGCCAGCAGCCGCGAGGGTAGCAATCAGCCCCAGCATTTT	CASSREGSNQPQHF
TRBV19	TRBJ1-1	14	.	.	TGTGCCAGTAGTATGCCCGGTGGCGGGACTGAAGCTTTCTTT	CASSMPGGGTEAFF
TRBV5-1	TRBJ1-1	16	.	.	TGCGCCAGTTTTATGGGTGACAGGAACCAGAACACTGAAGCTTTCTTT	CASFMGDRNQNTEAFF
TRBV19	TRBJ1-5	12	.	few	TGTGCCAGTAGTTCGTCAGTTCAGCCCCAGCATTTT	CASSSSVQPQHF
TRBV23-1	TRBJ2-3	15	.	.	TGCGCCAGCAGTCAATCGGGGGATGGAGGTGATACGCAGTATTTT	CASSQSGDGGDTQYF
TRBV11-3	TRBJ2-3	16	.	.	TGTGCCAGCAGCTTAGGAACAGCTCGAAGCACGGATACGCAGTATTTT	CASSLGTARSTDTQYF
TRBV6-5	TRBJ2-2	15	TRBD1	few	TGTGCCAGCAAAGGACAGGGGGCGAACACCGGGGAGCTGTTTTTT	CASKGQGANTGELFF
TRBV2	TRBJ1-2	13	.	few	TGTGCCAGCAGATCAAACAGAAACTATGGCTACACCTTC	CASRSNRNYGYTF
TRBV18	TRBJ2-7	16	.	few	TGTGCCAGCTCACCTCAGGTTCACAGTCCCTCCTACGAGCAGTACTTC	CASSPQVHSPSYEQYF
TRBV5-4	TRBJ1-3	17	TRBD1	.	TGTGCCAGCAGCACCCAGACAGGGGCAACCTCTGGAAACACCATATATTTT	CASSTQTGATSGNTIYF
TRBV2	TRBJ1-5	14	.	.	TGTGCCAGCAGTGAAGCGTCGGCGGGGCAGCCCCAGCATTTT	CASSEASAGQPQHF
TRBV7-2	TRBJ2-7	14	.	once	TGTGCCAGCAGCTTAGCAGGGTCAGTCTACGAGCAGTACTTC	CASSLAGSVYEQYF
TRBV5-5	TRBJ2-7	15	.	.	TGTGCCAGCAGCTTGGGGCTCTCACAGGACTACGAGCAGTACTTC	CASSLGLSQDYEQYF
TRBV11-3	TRBJ2-7	18	TRBD2	.	TGTGCCAGCAGTAGCGGGGGGGCTGGGGCATCTCGATCTAACGAGCAGTACTTC	CASSSGGAGASRSNEQYF
TRBV25-1	TRBJ1-5	14	.	.	TGTGCCAGCAGTGAATCTTTACAAGGACAGCCCCAGCATTTT	CASSESLQGQPQHF
TRBV28	TRBJ2-7	15	TRBD1	.	TGTGCCAGCCGTAATCCTCGGGGACAGGGTTACGAGCAGTACTTC	CASRNPRGQGYEQYF
TRBV3-1/TRBV3-2	TRBJ2-3	16	TRBD2	.	TGTGCCAGCAGCCAACGGGGAGCGGGAGGTGCAGATACGCAGTATTTT	CASSQRGAGGADTQYF
TRBV11-3	TRBJ2-3	14	.	.	TGTGCCAGCAGCTTAGGGCGGGCCACAGATACGCAGTATTTT	CASSLGRATDTQYF
TRBV9	TRBJ2-2	13	.	medium-sized	TGTGCCAGCAGCGTTAAGAACACCGGGGAGCTGTTTTTT	CASSVKNTGELFF
TRBV27	TRBJ1-6	15	TRBD1	once	TGTGCCAGCAGTTCGGGACAGGGGGCTGGGTCACCCCTCCACTTT	CASSSGQGAGSPLHF
TRBV11-3	TRBJ2-2	14	.	few	TGTGCCAGCAGCTTAGGGGGTAACACCGGGGAGCTGTTTTTT	CASSLGGNTGELFF
TRBV4-3	TRBJ2-7	15	.	.	TGCGCCAGCAGCCAAGGACTTCAAGGAGACTACGAGCAGTACTTC	CASSQGLQGDYEQYF
TRBV28	TRBJ2-7	14	TRBD2	.	TGTGCCAGCAGTGCCCCGGGACTAGCGGGAGATAGGTACTTC	CASSAPGLAGDRYF
TRBV28	TRBJ1-4	16	TRBD1	once	TGTGCCAGCAGCGGGACAGGGGGCTCTGTTAGTGAAAAACTGTTTTTT	CASSGTGGSVSEKLFF
TRBV27	TRBJ2-1	14	.	.	TGTGCCAGCAGTTTAAGTAATAGCTACAATGAGCAGTTCTTC	CASSLSNSYNEQFF
TRBV2	TRBJ2-3	15	.	once	TGTGCCAGCCGCAGGGATTACTCTAGCACAGATACGCAGTATTTT	CASRRDYSSTDTQYF
TRBV7-9	TRBJ2-5	18	TRBD2	once	TGTGCCAGCAGCTCTGGACTAGCGGGAGTGAGTCGAGAAGAGACCCAGTACTTC	CASSSGLAGVSREETQYF